These 28 T cell receptor beta chains share one sample of origin, sequenced in a study of blood T cell repertoires in COVID-19. Here immunoSEQ multiplex PCR was the method, and the copy in TCRdb shows in-frame clones only, minus some. The data hold about 360,000 clones, with approximately 86% observed a single time. Sequencing was done on a sample of peripheral blood. The receptor source for this set is a human donor in a cohort sampled during active COVID-19.

Only one count was recorded for this clone. The chain links TRBV6-1 to TRBJ1-6; the D gene is possibly TRBD1 (5 bases). CDR3 size: 15 residues. With 2 bases removed from V and 8 bases from J, the gap between germline ends came to 13 bases. In germline, CDR1 is MNHNS, CDR2 SASEGT. The CDR3 region has the DNA TGTGCCAGCAGTGAACGTCAGGGTCGGGATTCACCCCTCCACTTT. It is translated as CASSERQGRDSPLHF.

V gene TRBV5-1 combines with J gene TRBJ2-4; maybe TRBD2 (5 bases). CDR3 length equals 19 residues. Trimming stripped 2 bases from V and 1 base from J, with 22 bases between. Germline CDR1 reads SGHRS; CDR2 reads YFSETQ. For the CDR3, the DNA is TGCGCCAGCAGCTTAGGTGAGCTGCGGGTGGGTAGGGCCAAAAACATTCAGTACTTC. Protein: CASSLGELRVGRAKNIQYF.

The chain combines TRBV5-1 with TRBJ1-1, with 7 bases lining up with TRBD1. The CDR3 has 14 amino acids. J gave up 3 bases and V 5 bases, and 7 bases lay outside the gene matches. Germline lookup yields CDR1 SGHRS and CDR2 YFSETQ. The CDR3 nucleotides read TGCGCCAGCAGTTTTGGCAGGGGGGACACTGAAGCTTTCTTT. It is translated as CASSFGRGDTEAFF.

V and J are TRBV7-2 and TRBJ2-3, with D unresolved. Deletions cut 8 bases from V and 6 bases from J, with 24 bases between. CDR1 and CDR2 from the germline V gene are SGHTA and FQGNSA. The CDR3 contains 16 residues. CDR3 residues: CASSLGFGPSVDTQYF. The DNA for the CDR3 is TGTGCCAGCTCTCTAGGTTTTGGCCCCTCCGTGGATACGCAGTATTTT.

This clone was seen only a few times. The V call is TRBV20-1, the J call TRBJ2-5, with D unresolved. Trimming took 6 bases from V and 1 from J, leaving 6 bases between them. The CDR3 consists of 11 residues. CDR1 and CDR2 (germline): DFQATT, SNEGSKA (reference sequence). DNA for the CDR3: TGCAGTGCCGAGTTCCAAGAGACCCAGTACTTC. It translates to CSAEFQETQYF.

The CDR3 region is CATGQGPSSYEQYF. CDR3 coding DNA: TGTGCCACCGGACAGGGGCCCAGCTCCTACGAGCAGTACTTC. The J gene is TRBJ2-7, the V gene TRBV10-3, with 9 bases lining up with TRBD1. This CDR3 comprises 14 residues. With V trimmed by 10 bases and J by 0 bases, 7 bases remained unmatched. Germline CDR1 is ENHRY and CDR2 is SYGVKD.

This clone was counted between two and nine times. V usage is TRBV7-2 and J usage is TRBJ1-4, with 7 bases lining up with TRBD1. There are 14 residues in the CDR3. V lost 5 bases, J lost 6 bases, and 6 bases stayed unmatched. The germline V gene encodes CDR1 SGHTA and CDR2 FQGNSA. The CDR3: CASSTTGEHEKLFF. The CDR3, as DNA: TGTGCCAGCAGCACAACAGGGGAACATGAAAAACTGTTTTTT.

The gene calls are TRBV28 and TRBJ2-3; TRBD2 matches 7 bases. CDR1 and CDR2 from the germline V gene are MDHEN and SYDVKM. The CDR3 contains 16 residues. The J segment lost 3 bases and the V segment lost 3 bases, leaving 9 bases of the junction unmatched. The CDR3 reads CASSFGAGGGTDTQYF. DNA of the CDR3: TGTGCCAGCAGTTTTGGAGCGGGCGGGGGTACAGATACGCAGTATTTT.

The rearrangement uses TRBV29-1 and TRBJ1-3, with 9 positions matching TRBD1. V trimming: 7 bases; J trimming: 2 bases; junction bases outside the gene matches: 3. Germline-derived CDR1 and CDR2 are SQVTM and ANQGSEA. This CDR3 has 13 residues. This CDR3 reads CSAQGAAGNTIYF. CDR3 nucleotide sequence: TGCAGCGCACAGGGGGCGGCTGGAAACACCATATATTTT.

The DNA of the CDR3 is TGTGCCAGCAGCAGAGCGGGGGGGGCCTACAATGAGCAGTTCTTC. Protein: CASSRAGGAYNEQFF. The gene calls are TRBV11-2 and TRBJ2-1; 10 bases fit TRBD2. The CDR3 consists of 15 residues. Germline CDR1 reads SGHAT; CDR2 reads FQNNGV. Trimming took 5 bases from V and 2 from J; bases not matched to a gene: 3.

V usage is TRBV6-2 or TRBV6-3 and J usage is TRBJ2-7, with 11 bases identical to TRBD1. The V and J ends lost 5 bases and 3 bases, in that order; junction bases with no gene match: 6. Per the germline V gene, CDR1 is MNHEY and CDR2 is SVGEGT. The CDR3 contains 15 residues. The CDR3 bases are TGTGCCAGCAGTGGTGGACAGGGGGCAATCTACGAGCAGTACTTC. Its protein is CASSGGQGAIYEQYF.

The gene calls are TRBV29-1 and TRBJ2-1; TRBD1 agrees at 10 bases. Unmatched junction bases numbered 3, after V lost 5 bases and J lost 5 bases. This CDR3 is 13 amino acids long. Germline loops: CDR1 SQVTM, CDR2 ANQGSEA. The CDR3 region has the DNA TGCAGCGTTTGGGGGACAGGGGACAATGAGCAGTTCTTC. Translating gives CSVWGTGDNEQFF.

The J gene is TRBJ2-5, the V gene TRBV2, with D perhaps TRBD2 (5 bases). Germline CDR1 SNHLY, CDR2 FYNNEI. The CDR3 length is 14 residues. Trimming took off 2 bases at V and 5 bases at J, with 12 bases between the two ends. CDR3 in amino acids: CASSELLEGETQYF. As DNA, the CDR3 is TGTGCCAGCAGTGAACTTCTAGAGGGCGAGACCCAGTACTTC.

The chain carries TRBV3-1 (or the pseudogene TRBV3-2) and TRBJ1-4; D ambiguous. Germline V gives CDR1 LGHDT, CDR2 YNNKEL (reference sequence). This CDR3 region has 16 residues. V dropped 0 bases and J dropped 7 bases, with 15 bases sitting between them. CDR3 DNA: TGTGCCAGCAGCCAAGATGTCGTGGCAGGAAGTGAAAAACTGTTTTTT. This gives the protein CASSQDVVAGSEKLFF.

J is TRBJ1-3 and V is TRBV6-5; the match to TRBD1 covers 7 bases. Germline CDR1 reads MNHEY; CDR2 reads SVGAGI. V lost 2 bases, J lost 4 bases, and 5 bases stayed unmatched. The CDR3 consists of 15 residues. DNA for the CDR3: TGTGCCAGCAGTTACGGGACAGACAAAGGAAACACCATATATTTT. Translation: CASSYGTDKGNTIYF.

The chain recombines TRBV5-8 with TRBJ2-3; 8 bases are a match to TRBD2. Germline lookup yields CDR1 SGHTS and CDR2 YDEGEE. The CDR3 runs 16 residues. V shed 3 bases and J 5 bases; nucleotides not matched to a gene: 11. Here the CDR3 DNA reads TGTGCCAGCAGCTACACCAGCGGGAGTTGGCGAGATACGCAGTATTTT. The encoded protein is CASSYTSGSWRDTQYF.

In nucleotides, the CDR3 is TGCAGCGTAAGAGGACTAGCGGGGTCAGATACGCAGTATTTT. It encodes CSVRGLAGSDTQYF. This chain joins TRBV29-1 and TRBJ2-3; 12 bases line up with TRBD2. The ends lost 6 bases at V and 4 bases at J; junction bases unmatched: 5. Per germline, CDR1 SQVTM and CDR2 ANQGSEA. CDR3 length: 14 amino acids.

This clone was counted a single time. The chain joins TRBV7-8 to TRBJ2-1, with D possibly matching TRBD1 (5 bases). The CDR3 length is 13 residues. V lost 2 bases, J lost 10 bases, and 12 bases lay in between. Germline V gene lookup returns CDR1 SGHVS and CDR2 FQNEAQ. As DNA, the CDR3 is TGTGCCAGCAGCTTATTATTCAGGGCGGAGCAGTTCTTC. It specifies CASSLLFRAEQFF.

This chain links TRBV9 with TRBJ1-3; no clear D gene. Germline V gene lookup returns CDR1 SGDLS and CDR2 YYNGEE. This CDR3 has 15 amino acids. Trimming left V 3 bases short and J 2 bases short, with 12 bases between. Written as DNA, the CDR3 is TGTGCCAGCAGCGCCGAGGGAACCCCTGGAAACACCATATATTTT. It specifies CASSAEGTPGNTIYF.

This chain links TRBV4-1 with TRBJ2-5; 9 bases are shared with TRBD2. The CDR3 extends over 22 amino acids. With 2 bases clipped from V and 5 bases from J, the junction kept 27 bases outside the gene matches. The germline V gene encodes CDR1 MGHRA and CDR2 YSYEKL. The CDR3 DNA sequence: TGCGCCAGCAGCCAACAGTTCGCGGGGGGGCCGGATGCGGGGTCAGTTTGGGAGACCCAGTACTTC. It yields the protein CASSQQFAGGPDAGSVWETQYF.

As regards this clone: The same CDR3 is also encoded by other DNA sequences in this sample. The chain is built from TRBV6-5 and TRBJ2-7; 7 bases are shared with TRBD2. The CDR3 spans 15 residues. The V gene end was trimmed by 0 bases and the J gene end by 2 bases; junction bases not matched to a gene: 4. CDR1 MNHEY and CDR2 SVGAGI come from the germline V gene. The DNA for the CDR3 is TGTGCCAGCAGTTACTCCGAAGCGGGACCCTACGAGCAGTACTTC. Amino acids: CASSYSEAGPYEQYF.

V is TRBV6-5 and J is TRBJ1-1, with D perhaps matching TRBD1 (6 bases). CDR3 length: 15 amino acids. Per the germline V gene, CDR1 is MNHEY and CDR2 is SVGAGI. The ends were cut back, 2 bases at V and 7 bases at J, with 17 bases in the middle. The CDR3 protein is CASSYEQGIGREAFF. The CDR3, as DNA: TGTGCCAGCAGTTACGAACAGGGTATCGGGCGTGAAGCTTTCTTT.

This sequence joins TRBV5-6 and TRBJ1-6; unclear D gene. The CDR3 sequence is 16 residues long. CDR1 and CDR2 (germline): SGHDT, YYEEEE. V was cut by 3 bases and J by 8 bases, with 18 bases left in between. The CDR3 protein is CASSSNGVGIDSPLHF. CDR3 DNA: TGTGCCAGCAGCTCCAACGGGGTAGGGATCGATTCACCCCTCCACTTT.

The J gene is TRBJ1-1, the V gene TRBV24-1; 7 bases are shared with TRBD1. V trimming: 3 bases; J trimming: 1 base; junction bases outside the gene matches: 4. Germline lookup yields CDR1 KGHDR and CDR2 SFDVKD. The CDR3 contains 15 residues. This CDR3 reads CATSDTGAGNTEAFF. CDR3 coding DNA: TGTGCCACCAGTGATACAGGGGCGGGGAACACTGAAGCTTTCTTT.

This chain links TRBV6-6 with TRBJ2-1; D uncertain. The CDR3 totals 13 residues. The germline gives CDR1 MNHNY, CDR2 SVGAGI (reference sequence). Trimming shortened V by 3 bases and J by 7 bases, and 10 bases separated the two germline ends. The chain's CDR3 is CASSYSSFNEQFF. The CDR3 DNA reads TGTGCCAGCAGTTATTCGAGTTTTAATGAGCAGTTCTTC.

The chain employs TRBV7-6 and TRBJ2-7; D is possibly TRBD2 (6 bases). The CDR3 contains 14 residues. The germline V and J ends were trimmed by 1 base and 2 bases, with 9 bases remaining between them. Germline CDR1 is SGHVS and CDR2 is FNYEAQ. The CDR3 DNA reads TGTGCCAGCAGCTTAGGTGGGGGGACCTACGAGCAGTACTTC. Translated: CASSLGGGTYEQYF.

The chain employs TRBV7-8 and TRBJ2-7, with 7 bases lining up with TRBD1. Germline CDR1 reads SGHVS; CDR2 reads FQNEAQ. This CDR3 is built from 13 residues. V lost 5 bases and J lost 6; bases outside the gene matches: 7. Here the CDR3 reads CASSTHRGGEQYF. The CDR3 coding sequence is TGTGCCAGCAGCACTCACAGGGGTGGCGAGCAGTACTTC.

The V and J genes are TRBV14 and TRBJ2-7; no definite D call. Trimming took off 1 base at V and 0 bases at J, with 4 bases between the two ends. Germline V gives CDR1 SGHDN, CDR2 FVKESK. The CDR3 length is 13 residues. The DNA for the CDR3 is TGTGCCAGCAGCCAAGTTTACTCCTACGAGCAGTACTTC. It codes for CASSQVYSYEQYF.